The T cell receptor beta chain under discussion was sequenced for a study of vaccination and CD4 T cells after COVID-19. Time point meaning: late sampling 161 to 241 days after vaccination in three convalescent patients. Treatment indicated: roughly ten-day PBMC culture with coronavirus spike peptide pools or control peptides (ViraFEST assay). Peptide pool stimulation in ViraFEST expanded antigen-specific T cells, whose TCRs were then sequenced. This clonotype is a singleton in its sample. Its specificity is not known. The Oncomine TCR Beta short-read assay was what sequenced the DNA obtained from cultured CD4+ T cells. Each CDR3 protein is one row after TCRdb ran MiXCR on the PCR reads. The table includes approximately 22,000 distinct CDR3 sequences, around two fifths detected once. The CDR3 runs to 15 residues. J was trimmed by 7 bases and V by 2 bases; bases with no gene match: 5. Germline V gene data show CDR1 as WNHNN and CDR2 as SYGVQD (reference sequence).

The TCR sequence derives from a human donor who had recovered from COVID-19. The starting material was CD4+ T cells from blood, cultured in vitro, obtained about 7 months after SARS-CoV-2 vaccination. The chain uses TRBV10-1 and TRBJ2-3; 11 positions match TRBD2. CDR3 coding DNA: TGCGCCAGCAGTGAGGTAGCGGGAGGGCCTTATACGCAGTATTTT. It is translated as CASSEVAGGPYTQYF.